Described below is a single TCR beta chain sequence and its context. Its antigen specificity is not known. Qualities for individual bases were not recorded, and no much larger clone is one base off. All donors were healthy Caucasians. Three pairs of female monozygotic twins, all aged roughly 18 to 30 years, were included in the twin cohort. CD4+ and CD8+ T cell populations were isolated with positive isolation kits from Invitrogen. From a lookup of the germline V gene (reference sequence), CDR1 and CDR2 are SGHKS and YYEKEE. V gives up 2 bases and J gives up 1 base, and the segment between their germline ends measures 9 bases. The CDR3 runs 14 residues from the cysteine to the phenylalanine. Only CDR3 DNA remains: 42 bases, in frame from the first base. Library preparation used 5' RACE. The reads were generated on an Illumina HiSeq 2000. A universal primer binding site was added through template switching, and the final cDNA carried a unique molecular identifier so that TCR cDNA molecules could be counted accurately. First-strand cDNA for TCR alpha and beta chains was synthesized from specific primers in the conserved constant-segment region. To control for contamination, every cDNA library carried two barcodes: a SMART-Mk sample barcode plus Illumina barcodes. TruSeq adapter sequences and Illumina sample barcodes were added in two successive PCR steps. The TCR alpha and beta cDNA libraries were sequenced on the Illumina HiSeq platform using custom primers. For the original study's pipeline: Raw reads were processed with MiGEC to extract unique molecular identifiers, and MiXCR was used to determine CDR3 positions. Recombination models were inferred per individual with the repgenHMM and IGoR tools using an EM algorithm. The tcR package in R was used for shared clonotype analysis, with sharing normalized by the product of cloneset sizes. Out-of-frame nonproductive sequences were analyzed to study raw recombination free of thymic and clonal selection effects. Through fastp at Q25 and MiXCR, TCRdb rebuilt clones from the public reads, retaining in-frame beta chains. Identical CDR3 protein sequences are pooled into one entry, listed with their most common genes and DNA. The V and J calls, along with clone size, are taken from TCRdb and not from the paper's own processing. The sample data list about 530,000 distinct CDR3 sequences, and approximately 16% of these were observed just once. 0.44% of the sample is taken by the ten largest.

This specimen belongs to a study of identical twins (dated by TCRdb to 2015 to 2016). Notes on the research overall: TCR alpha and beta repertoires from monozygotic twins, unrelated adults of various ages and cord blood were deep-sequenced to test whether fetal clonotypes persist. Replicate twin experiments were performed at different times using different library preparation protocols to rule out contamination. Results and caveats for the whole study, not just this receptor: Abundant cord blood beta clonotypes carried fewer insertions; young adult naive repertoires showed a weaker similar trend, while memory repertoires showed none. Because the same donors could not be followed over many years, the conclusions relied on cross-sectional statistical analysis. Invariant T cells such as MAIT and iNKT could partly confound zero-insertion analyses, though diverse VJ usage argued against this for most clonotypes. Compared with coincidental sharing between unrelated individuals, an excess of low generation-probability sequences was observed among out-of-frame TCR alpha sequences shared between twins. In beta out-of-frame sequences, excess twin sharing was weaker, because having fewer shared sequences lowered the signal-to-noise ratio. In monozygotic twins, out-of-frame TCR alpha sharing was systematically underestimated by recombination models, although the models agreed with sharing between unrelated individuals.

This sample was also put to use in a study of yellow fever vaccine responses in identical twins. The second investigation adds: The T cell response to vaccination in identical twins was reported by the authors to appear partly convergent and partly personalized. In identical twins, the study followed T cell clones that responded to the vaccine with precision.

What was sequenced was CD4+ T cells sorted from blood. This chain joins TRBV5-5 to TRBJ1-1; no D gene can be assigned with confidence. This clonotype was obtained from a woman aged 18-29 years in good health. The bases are TGTGCCAGCAGCTTTTCTCCGGGGAACACTGAAGCTTTCTTT. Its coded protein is CASSFSPGNTEAFF.